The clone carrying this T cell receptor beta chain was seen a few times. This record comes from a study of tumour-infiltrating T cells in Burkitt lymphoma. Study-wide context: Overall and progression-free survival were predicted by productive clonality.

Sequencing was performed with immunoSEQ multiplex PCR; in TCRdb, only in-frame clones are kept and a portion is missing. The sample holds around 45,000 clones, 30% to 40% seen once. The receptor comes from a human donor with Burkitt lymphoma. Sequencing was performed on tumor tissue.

The CDR3 DNA reads as TGTGCCACCAGCAGAGTTGACAATGAGCAGTTCTTC. Protein product: CATSRVDNEQFF. The chain links TRBV15 to TRBJ2-1; D uncertain. Looked up from germline, CDR1 is LNHNV and CDR2 is YYDKDF (reference sequence). This CDR3 has 12 residues. Deletions cut 1 base from V and 5 bases from J, with 3 bases between.